Each of the 7 T cell receptor beta chains below was sequenced from the same sample in a study of T cell responses to AZD1222 COVID-19 vaccine. Measured with immunoSEQ multiplex PCR; TCRdb has only the in-frame clones, and not every one. The sample gives 150,000 or so clones, 80% to 90% of which show up once; 6.9% is in the top ten. The sequencing used peripheral blood, collected after recovery from COVID-19. The receptors shown here come from an adult who had recovered from COVID-19.

This clone was observed a single time. The chain links TRBV6-1 to TRBJ2-7; TRBD1 matches at 8 bases. The CDR3 runs 17 residues. The J segment lost 0 bases and the V segment lost 0 bases, leaving 7 bases of the junction unmatched. CDR1 MNHNS and CDR2 SASEGT come from the germline V gene. This CDR3 reads CASSEAVVGTGSYEQYF. CDR3 bases: TGTGCCAGCAGTGAAGCCGTAGTAGGGACAGGCTCCTACGAGCAGTACTTC.

The chain couples TRBV28 to TRBJ1-2; D is uncertain. Germline CDR1 and CDR2: MDHEN and SYDVKM. The CDR3 consists of 13 residues. V lost 5 bases and J 8 bases, leaving 15 bases between the germline ends. The CDR3 loop is CASSGQRVAGYTF. CDR3 nucleotides: TGTGCCAGCAGTGGGCAGCGGGTTGCGGGCTACACCTTC.

The chain recombines TRBV28 with TRBJ2-1, with TRBD1 matching 11 bases. The CDR3 spans 15 residues. The V segment lost 5 bases and the J segment 5 bases; nucleotides outside the gene matches: 5. Germline lookup yields CDR1 MDHEN and CDR2 SYDVKM. In DNA, the CDR3 is TGTGCCAGCAGTAGGGGACAGGGGGGGAACAATGAGCAGTTCTTC. This translates into CASSRGQGGNNEQFF.

The rearrangement uses TRBV7-9 and TRBJ2-7, with no clear D. Germline V gene sequence: CDR1 SEHNR, CDR2 FQNEAQ (reference sequence). The ends were cut back, 2 bases at V and 2 bases at J, with 7 bases in the middle. The CDR3 is 13 amino acids. CDR3 nucleotides: TGTGCCAGCAGCTTACTAGAACCCTACGAGCAGTACTTC. Translating gives CASSLLEPYEQYF.

The rearrangement joins TRBV5-1 to TRBJ2-1; the D call may be TRBD1 or TRBD2 (5 bases each). The germline gives CDR1 SGHRS, CDR2 YFSETQ. The V and J ends lost 4 bases and 9 bases respectively, with 17 bases between them. The CDR3 length is 14 residues. CDR3 nucleotide sequence: TGCGCCAGCAGCCCCGGGGCCACCGGAGGTGAGCAGTTCTTC. This encodes CASSPGATGGEQFF.

The CDR3 bases are TGTGCCAGCAGCCAGCATGAGGACGAGCAGTACTTC. Its protein is CASSQHEDEQYF. This chain joins TRBV3-1 (or the pseudogene TRBV3-2) and TRBJ2-7; D unresolved. Trimming removed 3 bases from V and 5 bases from J, with 8 bases in between. Germline CDR1 and CDR2: LGHDT and YNNKEL (reference sequence). The CDR3 is 12 residues long.

This chain links TRBV5-1 with TRBJ2-3; weak D call: TRBD1 (5 bases). Germline V gene data show CDR1 as SGHRS and CDR2 as YFSETQ. V was shortened by 1 base and J by 6 bases, with 12 bases between the two germline ends. The CDR3 has 14 residues. The CDR3 loop is CASSLSQAVDTQYF. In DNA, the CDR3 is TGCGCCAGCAGCTTGTCACAGGCTGTGGATACGCAGTATTTT.